Listed below are T cell receptor beta chains from one sample, sequenced in a study of blood T cell repertoires in COVID-19. Generated by immunoSEQ multiplex PCR, the TCRdb table keeps only in-frame clones and is missing some. The table records about 400,000 clones, around 89% of them present only once. The material sequenced was peripheral blood. These receptors originate from a woman aged 25 to 39 with acute or convalescent COVID-19. Both conserved end residues are part of each CDR3. Each record gives: D gene, J gene, clone size, V gene, CDR3 protein, CDR3 DNA. D genes are given only for firm matches. Clone sizes are given selectively: once, few, many, or a class where the clone is expanded.

D: TRBD2
J: TRBJ2-3
size: many
V: TRBV10-1
CDR3: CASSIGLTSGGATDTQYF
DNA: TGCGCCAGCAGCATCGGCCTGACTAGCGGGGGGGCCACAGATACGCAGTATTTT

D: TRBD2
J: TRBJ2-1
size: .
V: TRBV18
CDR3: CASSPGAGVEEQFF
DNA: TGTGCCAGCTCACCAGGAGCGGGGGTCGAGGAGCAGTTCTTC

D: TRBD1
J: TRBJ2-7
size: .
V: TRBV10-3
CDR3: CAISEPGTGRTYEQYF
DNA: TGTGCCATCAGTGAGCCAGGGACAGGCAGGACCTACGAGCAGTACTTC

D: .
J: TRBJ2-3
size: .
V: TRBV6-5
CDR3: CATRWESTDTQYF
DNA: TGTGCCACTAGGTGGGAGAGCACAGATACGCAGTATTTT

D: .
J: TRBJ2-4
size: .
V: TRBV12-3/TRBV12-4
CDR3: CASSLGQGRIQYF
DNA: TGTGCCAGCAGTTTAGGCCAGGGCCGCATTCAGTACTTC

D: .
J: TRBJ2-7
size: .
V: TRBV7-2
CDR3: CASSLSGTPGTYEQYF
DNA: TGTGCCAGCAGCTTAAGCGGGACACCAGGCACCTACGAGCAGTACTTC

D: .
J: TRBJ1-6
size: few
V: TRBV5-6
CDR3: CASSFAGFRNSPLHF
DNA: TGTGCCAGCAGCTTTGCCGGCTTCAGGAATTCACCCCTCCACTTT

D: .
J: TRBJ2-7
size: .
V: TRBV25-1
CDR3: CASSELVPREQYF
DNA: TGTGCCAGCAGTGAACTAGTTCCGCGTGAGCAGTACTTC

D: .
J: TRBJ2-2
size: .
V: TRBV2
CDR3: CASTSQGQDTGELFF
DNA: TGTGCCAGCACCTCACAGGGTCAGGACACCGGGGAGCTGTTTTTT

D: TRBD1
J: TRBJ1-1
size: .
V: TRBV7-9
CDR3: CASSFSGQGESEAFF
DNA: TGTGCCAGCAGCTTCTCGGGACAGGGGGAATCTGAAGCTTTCTTT

D: .
J: TRBJ2-1
size: .
V: TRBV5-6
CDR3: CASSLVEGRSIPNEQFF
DNA: TGTGCCAGCAGCTTGGTCGAGGGCAGGTCGATCCCTAATGAGCAGTTCTTC

D: TRBD1
J: TRBJ1-1
size: .
V: TRBV3-1/TRBV3-2
CDR3: CASSQSPGTGATEAFF
DNA: TGTGCCAGCAGCCAAAGTCCCGGGACAGGGGCGACCGAAGCTTTCTTT

D: .
J: TRBJ2-2
size: .
V: TRBV9
CDR3: CASSVIESGELFF
DNA: TGTGCCAGCAGCGTAATCGAGTCCGGGGAGCTGTTTTTT

D: .
J: TRBJ2-5
size: .
V: TRBV23-1
CDR3: CASSQSRGGARETQYF
DNA: TGCGCCAGCAGTCAATCAAGAGGGGGGGCCCGAGAGACCCAGTACTTC

D: TRBD2
J: TRBJ2-4
size: once
V: TRBV4-1
CDR3: CASSSGLAGVLAKNIQYF
DNA: TGCGCCAGCAGCTCGGGACTAGCGGGGGTCTTAGCCAAAAACATTCAGTACTTC

D: .
J: TRBJ1-6
size: .
V: TRBV28
CDR3: CASSFAGALNYSPLHF
DNA: TGTGCCAGCAGTTTTGCAGGCGCCTTAAATTATTCACCCCTCCACTTT

D: .
J: TRBJ2-1
size: .
V: TRBV11-2
CDR3: CASSFQVSSYNEQFF
DNA: TGTGCCAGCAGCTTTCAGGTTAGCTCCTACAATGAGCAGTTCTTC

D: TRBD1
J: TRBJ1-2
size: .
V: TRBV6-1
CDR3: CASSEAAGGNRYGYTF
DNA: TGTGCCAGCAGTGAAGCGGCAGGGGGCAATCGCTATGGCTACACCTTC

D: .
J: TRBJ2-3
size: .
V: TRBV30
CDR3: CAWKGGAGADTQYF
DNA: TGTGCCTGGAAGGGGGGGGCCGGGGCAGATACGCAGTATTTT

D: TRBD1
J: TRBJ1-1
size: .
V: TRBV29-1
CDR3: CSVRRQGTEAFF
DNA: TGCAGCGTCCGACGACAGGGAACTGAAGCTTTCTTT

D: TRBD1
J: TRBJ1-2
size: .
V: TRBV2
CDR3: CASSPRTGGRRGYTF
DNA: TGTGCCAGCAGTCCCCGGACAGGGGGCAGGAGGGGCTACACCTTC

D: TRBD1
J: TRBJ2-3
size: .
V: TRBV2
CDR3: CASRSGQSDTQYF
DNA: TGTGCCAGCAGGTCGGGACAGTCAGATACGCAGTATTTT

D: TRBD1
J: TRBJ2-7
size: .
V: TRBV27
CDR3: CASSLKGTGYEQYF
DNA: TGTGCCAGCAGTTTAAAAGGGACAGGCTACGAGCAGTACTTC

D: TRBD1
J: TRBJ1-2
size: .
V: TRBV5-1
CDR3: CASSLTGQGTYGYTF
DNA: TGCGCCAGCAGCTTGACTGGACAGGGAACCTATGGCTACACCTTC

D: TRBD2
J: TRBJ2-3
size: .
V: TRBV27
CDR3: CASSQGLAGDLTRLDTQYF
DNA: TGTGCCAGCAGTCAGGGACTAGCGGGGGACCTCACTAGATTAGATACGCAGTATTTT

D: TRBD2
J: TRBJ2-3
size: .
V: TRBV30
CDR3: CAWSVGTSGAVDTQYF
DNA: TGTGCCTGGAGTGTAGGGACTAGCGGGGCGGTAGATACGCAGTATTTT

D: TRBD1
J: TRBJ1-6
size: .
V: TRBV9
CDR3: CASSKGQGLDSPLHF
DNA: TGTGCCAGCAGCAAAGGACAGGGTCTGGATTCACCCCTCCACTTT

D: TRBD2
J: TRBJ2-4
size: .
V: TRBV27
CDR3: CASSSYSGGAKNIQYF
DNA: TGTGCCAGCAGTTCCTATAGCGGGGGAGCCAAAAACATTCAGTACTTC

D: TRBD1
J: TRBJ1-2
size: .
V: TRBV7-6
CDR3: CASSSPGTGYGYTF
DNA: TGTGCCAGCAGCTCCCCCGGGACAGGCTATGGCTACACCTTC

D: TRBD1
J: TRBJ2-4
size: .
V: TRBV6-4
CDR3: CASTKHRGSKNIQYF
DNA: TGTGCCAGCACTAAACACAGGGGATCCAAAAACATTCAGTACTTC

D: .
J: TRBJ2-5
size: .
V: TRBV28
CDR3: CASSFSGIQETQYF
DNA: TGTGCCAGCAGTTTTTCGGGGATCCAAGAGACCCAGTACTTC

D: TRBD1
J: TRBJ2-5
size: .
V: TRBV10-3
CDR3: CAISEPTGEETQYF
DNA: TGTGCCATCAGTGAGCCGACAGGGGAAGAGACCCAGTACTTC

D: .
J: TRBJ2-2
size: once
V: TRBV5-4
CDR3: CASSLGGGELFF
DNA: TGTGCCAGCAGCCTAGGGGGCGGGGAGCTGTTTTTT

D: .
J: TRBJ1-3
size: few
V: TRBV10-1
CDR3: CASIQSTCEGNTIYF
DNA: TGCGCCAGCATCCAATCGACATGTGAGGGAAACACCATATATTTT

D: TRBD1
J: TRBJ1-1
size: .
V: TRBV28
CDR3: CASRPFFPTQGAVGEAFF
DNA: TGTGCCAGCAGACCCTTCTTCCCCACCCAGGGGGCAGTTGGTGAAGCTTTCTTT

D: .
J: TRBJ2-5
size: .
V: TRBV9
CDR3: CASSSEGDVGETQYF
DNA: TGTGCCAGCAGCTCCGAGGGGGACGTAGGAGAGACCCAGTACTTC

D: .
J: TRBJ1-6
size: .
V: TRBV28
CDR3: CASTPWAGRNSPLHF
DNA: TGTGCCAGCACCCCCTGGGCAGGGAGGAATTCACCCCTCCACTTT

D: .
J: TRBJ2-3
size: .
V: TRBV28
CDR3: CASEIGGLSTDTQYF
DNA: TGTGCCAGCGAAATAGGGGGACTAAGCACAGATACGCAGTATTTT

D: .
J: TRBJ1-5
size: .
V: TRBV15
CDR3: CATSTTTVPNQPQHF
DNA: TGTGCCACCAGCACGACGACAGTTCCTAATCAGCCCCAGCATTTT

D: .
J: TRBJ1-3
size: .
V: TRBV10-2
CDR3: CASNDPWAGDSGNTIYF
DNA: TGCGCCAGCAACGACCCGTGGGCGGGGGACTCTGGAAACACCATATATTTT

D: .
J: TRBJ1-1
size: once
V: TRBV12-3/TRBV12-4
CDR3: CASSFGKNTEAFF
DNA: TGTGCCAGCAGTTTCGGGAAGAACACTGAAGCTTTCTTT

D: .
J: TRBJ1-5
size: .
V: TRBV6-4
CDR3: CASSDSARLDQPQHF
DNA: TGTGCCAGCAGTGACTCGGCCAGGCTGGATCAGCCCCAGCATTTT

D: .
J: TRBJ2-7
size: .
V: TRBV28
CDR3: CASSTHRVTQYF
DNA: TGTGCCAGCAGTACCCACAGGGTCACGCAGTACTTC

D: .
J: TRBJ1-6
size: .
V: TRBV6-1
CDR3: CASSEQEQDPVHF
DNA: TGTGCCAGCAGTGAACAGGAACAGGACCCGGTCCACTTT

D: .
J: TRBJ1-6
size: .
V: TRBV10-2
CDR3: CASSEPVRSPLHF
DNA: TGCGCCAGCAGTGAACCAGTCCGTTCACCCCTCCACTTT

D: .
J: TRBJ2-3
size: .
V: TRBV2
CDR3: CASIGSGASTDTQYF
DNA: TGTGCCAGCATCGGATCTGGGGCGTCCACAGATACGCAGTATTTT

D: .
J: TRBJ2-3
size: once
V: TRBV29-1
CDR3: CSAEGEMRADTQYF
DNA: TGCAGCGCGGAGGGGGAGATGAGGGCAGATACGCAGTATTTT

D: .
J: TRBJ1-2
size: .
V: TRBV5-1
CDR3: CASSQSPEGVGGYTF
DNA: TGCGCCAGCAGCCAGTCCCCGGAAGGGGTCGGCGGCTACACCTTC

D: TRBD1
J: TRBJ1-6
size: .
V: TRBV15
CDR3: CATGTDLNSPLHF
DNA: TGTGCCACCGGGACAGACCTTAATTCACCCCTCCACTTT

D: TRBD1
J: TRBJ1-4
size: .
V: TRBV7-3
CDR3: CASSPTGATNEKLFF
DNA: TGTGCCAGCAGCCCCACAGGGGCAACTAATGAAAAACTGTTTTTT

D: TRBD1
J: TRBJ1-3
size: few
V: TRBV7-8
CDR3: CASSWTGSSSGNTIYF
DNA: TGTGCCAGCAGCTGGACAGGTTCGAGCTCTGGAAACACCATATATTTT

D: TRBD1
J: TRBJ1-2
size: .
V: TRBV10-2
CDR3: CASSEFRTGLRYTF
DNA: TGCGCCAGCAGTGAATTCCGGACAGGGCTTCGCTACACCTTC

D: TRBD1
J: TRBJ1-2
size: .
V: TRBV6-6
CDR3: CASTKTGRWSNYGYTF
DNA: TGTGCCAGCACTAAGACAGGGCGATGGTCTAACTATGGCTACACCTTC

D: TRBD1
J: TRBJ1-2
size: few
V: TRBV7-6
CDR3: CASSINAGTGGYGYGYTF
DNA: TGTGCCAGCAGCATCAACGCCGGGACAGGGGGCTATGGCTATGGCTACACCTTC

D: .
J: TRBJ1-5
size: .
V: TRBV2
CDR3: CASSATGGNQPQHF
DNA: TGTGCCAGCAGTGCAACTGGAGGCAATCAGCCCCAGCATTTT

D: TRBD1
J: TRBJ1-5
size: .
V: TRBV5-8
CDR3: CASRGQGSNQPQHF
DNA: TGTGCCAGCAGGGGACAGGGAAGCAATCAGCCCCAGCATTTT

D: TRBD2
J: TRBJ2-5
size: .
V: TRBV5-4
CDR3: CASRLWGGRQETQYF
DNA: TGTGCCAGCAGGTTGTGGGGGGGAAGGCAGGAGACCCAGTACTTC

D: .
J: TRBJ2-7
size: once
V: TRBV7-6
CDR3: CASSLGDEQYF
DNA: TGTGCCAGCAGCCTCGGGGACGAGCAGTACTTC

D: .
J: TRBJ2-3
size: .
V: TRBV15
CDR3: CATSRDHELASDTQYF
DNA: TGTGCCACCAGCAGAGATCACGAGTTAGCTTCAGATACGCAGTATTTT